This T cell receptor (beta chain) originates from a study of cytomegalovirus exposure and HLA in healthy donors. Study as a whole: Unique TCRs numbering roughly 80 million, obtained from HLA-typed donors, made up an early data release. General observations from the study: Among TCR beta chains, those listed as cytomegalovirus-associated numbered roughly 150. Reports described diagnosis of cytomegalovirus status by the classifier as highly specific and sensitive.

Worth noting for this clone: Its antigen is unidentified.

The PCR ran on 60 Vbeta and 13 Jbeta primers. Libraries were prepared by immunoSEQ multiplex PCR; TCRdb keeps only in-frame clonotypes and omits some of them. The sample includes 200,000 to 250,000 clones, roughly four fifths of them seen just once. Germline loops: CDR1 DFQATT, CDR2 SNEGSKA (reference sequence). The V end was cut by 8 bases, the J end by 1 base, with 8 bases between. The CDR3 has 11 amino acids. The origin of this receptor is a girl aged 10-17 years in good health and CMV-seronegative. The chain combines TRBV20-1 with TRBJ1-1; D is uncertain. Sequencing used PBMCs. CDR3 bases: TGCAGTCCCACGGGGAACACTGAAGCTTTCTTT. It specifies CSPTGNTEAFF.